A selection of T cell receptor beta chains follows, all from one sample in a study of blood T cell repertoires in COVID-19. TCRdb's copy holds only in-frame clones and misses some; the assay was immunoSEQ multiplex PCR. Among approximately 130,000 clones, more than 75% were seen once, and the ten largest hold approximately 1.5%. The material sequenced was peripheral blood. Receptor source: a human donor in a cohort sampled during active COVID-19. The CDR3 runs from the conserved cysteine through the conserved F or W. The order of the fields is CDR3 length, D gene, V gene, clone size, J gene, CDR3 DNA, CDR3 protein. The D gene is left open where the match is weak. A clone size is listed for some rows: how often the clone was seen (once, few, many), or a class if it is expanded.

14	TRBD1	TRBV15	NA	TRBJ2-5	TGTGCCACCAGCAGAGAAGGCAGGGGGGAGACCCAGTACTTC	CATSREGRGETQYF
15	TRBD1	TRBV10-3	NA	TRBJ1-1	TGTGCCATCAGTGAGCGGGACAGGGATAACACTGAAGCTTTCTTT	CAISERDRDNTEAFF
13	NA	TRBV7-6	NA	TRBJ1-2	TGTGCCAGCAGTCCCATATCCAACTTGAGCTACACCTTC	CASSPISNLSYTF
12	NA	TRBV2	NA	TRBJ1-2	TGTGCCAGCAGCAGGGCGACCTATGGCTACACCTTC	CASSRATYGYTF
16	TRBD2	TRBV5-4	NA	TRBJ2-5	TGTGCCAGCAGCGCCTATAGCGGGAGGGGGGAGGAGACCCAGTACTTC	CASSAYSGRGEETQYF
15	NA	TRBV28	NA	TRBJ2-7	TGTGCCAGCAGTCGCCTGGCAAGCGGGTTCCACGAGCAGTACTTC	CASSRLASGFHEQYF
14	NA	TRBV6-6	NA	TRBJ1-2	TGTGCCAGCAGTTACTCGAGCAGGGCGTATGGCTACACCTTC	CASSYSSRAYGYTF
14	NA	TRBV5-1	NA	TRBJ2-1	TGCGCCAGCAGCTTGGTTCCAGACTACAATGAGCAGTTCTTC	CASSLVPDYNEQFF
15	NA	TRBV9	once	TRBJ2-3	TGTGCCAGCAGCGCCGAGGCGGGGTCAACAGATACGCAGTATTTT	CASSAEAGSTDTQYF
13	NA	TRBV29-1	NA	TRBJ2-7	TGCAGCGTTGAAGCAGGTATCTCCTACGAGCAGTACTTC	CSVEAGISYEQYF
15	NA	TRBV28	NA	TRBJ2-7	TGTGCCAGCAGTTTGATAGGGGTGAGGAGCTACGAGCAGTACTTC	CASSLIGVRSYEQYF
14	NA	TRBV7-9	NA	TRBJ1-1	TGTGCCAGCGCCAGTGCGGCCGGGAACACTGAAGCTTTCTTT	CASASAAGNTEAFF
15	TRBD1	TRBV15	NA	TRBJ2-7	TGTGCCACCAGCAGGGAACTTACAGGGGCCTACGAGCAGTACTTC	CATSRELTGAYEQYF
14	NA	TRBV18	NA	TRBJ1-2	TGTGCCAGCTCACCGTCGGGGGTCGACTATGGCTACACCTTC	CASSPSGVDYGYTF
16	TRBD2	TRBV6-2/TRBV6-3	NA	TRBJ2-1	TGTGCCAGCAGCCCTACCCGAGCTAGCGGGAGTGATGAGCAGTTCTTC	CASSPTRASGSDEQFF
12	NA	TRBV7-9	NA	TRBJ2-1	TGTGCCAGCAGCTCCGGGGACAATGAGCAGTTCTTC	CASSSGDNEQFF
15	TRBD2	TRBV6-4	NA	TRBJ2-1	TGTGCCAGCAGTGTGACTAGCTCCGTTCCCAATGAGCAGTTCTTC	CASSVTSSVPNEQFF
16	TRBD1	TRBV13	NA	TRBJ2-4	TGTGCCAGCAGCGCGACCCCGGGACAGGCCAAAAACATTCAGTACTTC	CASSATPGQAKNIQYF
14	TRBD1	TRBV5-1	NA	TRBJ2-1	TGCGCCTCATCCCCGGGACAGGGCGTGAGTGAGCAGTTCTTC	CASSPGQGVSEQFF
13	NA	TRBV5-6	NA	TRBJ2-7	TGTGCCAGCAGCTTGGGTTCATTTTACGAGCAGTACTTC	CASSLGSFYEQYF
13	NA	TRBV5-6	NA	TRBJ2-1	TGTGCCAGCAGCCGCCTTAACAGGGTGAGCGAGTTCTTC	CASSRLNRVSEFF
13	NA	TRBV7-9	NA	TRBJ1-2	TGTGCCAGCAGCCCGGCGGGTAGTTATGGCTACACCTTC	CASSPAGSYGYTF
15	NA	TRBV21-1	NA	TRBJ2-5	TGTGCCAGCAGCAAAGTCCAGGGTCCGGGAGAGACCCAGTACTTC	CASSKVQGPGETQYF
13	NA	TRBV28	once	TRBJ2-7	TGTGCCAGCAGTTACGGACAGTTCAACGAGCAGTACTTC	CASSYGQFNEQYF
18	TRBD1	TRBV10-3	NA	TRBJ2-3	TGTGCCATCAGTGAGCCGAGATTGACAGGGGTCGGCACAGATACGCAGTATTTT	CAISEPRLTGVGTDTQYF
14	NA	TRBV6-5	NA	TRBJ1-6	TGTGCCAGCAGCCTCGACGGGGGTGGTTCACCCCTCCACTTT	CASSLDGGGSPLHF
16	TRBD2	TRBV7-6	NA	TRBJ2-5	TGTGCCAGCAGCTTAGAAAGCGGGAGGTACCAAGAGACCCAGTACTTC	CASSLESGRYQETQYF
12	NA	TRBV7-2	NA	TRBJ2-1	TGTGCCAGCAGCTCGGATGCAGGCGAGCAGTTCTTC	CASSSDAGEQFF
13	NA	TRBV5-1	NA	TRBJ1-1	TGCGCCAGCAGCTTGGATTTAAACACTGAAGCTTTCTTT	CASSLDLNTEAFF
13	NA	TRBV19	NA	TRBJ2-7	TGTGCCAGTAAAGCGGACCTCTCCTACGAGCAGTACTTC	CASKADLSYEQYF
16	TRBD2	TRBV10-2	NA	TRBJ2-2	TGCGCCAGCAGTGATTGGTCGGGGGGGCTCACCGGGGAGCTGTTTTTT	CASSDWSGGLTGELFF
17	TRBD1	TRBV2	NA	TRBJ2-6	TGTGCCAGCAGAGCCGGGACAGGGACTGCTGGGGCCAACGTCCTGACTTTC	CASRAGTGTAGANVLTF
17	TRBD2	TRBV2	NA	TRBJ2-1	TGTGCCAGCATCACCCCCCCCACTAGCGGGAGTGACTATGAGCAGTTCTTC	CASITPPTSGSDYEQFF
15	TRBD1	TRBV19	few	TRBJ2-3	TGTGCCAGTAGTAAGCCAGGGGGCCGAACAGATACGCAGTATTTT	CASSKPGGRTDTQYF
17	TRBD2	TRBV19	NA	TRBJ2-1	TGTGCCAGTAGTCTAACCCCGAGGGGCGGGGGTTTAATCGAGCAGTTCTTC	CASSLTPRGGGLIEQFF
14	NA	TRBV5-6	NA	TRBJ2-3	TGTGCCAGCAGCTTGGCTTCGGGCACAGATACGCAGTATTTT	CASSLASGTDTQYF
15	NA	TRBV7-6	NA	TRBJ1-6	TGTGCCAGCAGCTTAGAGGCCGGGGGAAATTCACCCCTCCACTTT	CASSLEAGGNSPLHF
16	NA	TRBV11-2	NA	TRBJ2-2	TGTGCCAGCAGCTTAGTAGACAGGTCGAACACCGGGGAGCTGTTTTTT	CASSLVDRSNTGELFF